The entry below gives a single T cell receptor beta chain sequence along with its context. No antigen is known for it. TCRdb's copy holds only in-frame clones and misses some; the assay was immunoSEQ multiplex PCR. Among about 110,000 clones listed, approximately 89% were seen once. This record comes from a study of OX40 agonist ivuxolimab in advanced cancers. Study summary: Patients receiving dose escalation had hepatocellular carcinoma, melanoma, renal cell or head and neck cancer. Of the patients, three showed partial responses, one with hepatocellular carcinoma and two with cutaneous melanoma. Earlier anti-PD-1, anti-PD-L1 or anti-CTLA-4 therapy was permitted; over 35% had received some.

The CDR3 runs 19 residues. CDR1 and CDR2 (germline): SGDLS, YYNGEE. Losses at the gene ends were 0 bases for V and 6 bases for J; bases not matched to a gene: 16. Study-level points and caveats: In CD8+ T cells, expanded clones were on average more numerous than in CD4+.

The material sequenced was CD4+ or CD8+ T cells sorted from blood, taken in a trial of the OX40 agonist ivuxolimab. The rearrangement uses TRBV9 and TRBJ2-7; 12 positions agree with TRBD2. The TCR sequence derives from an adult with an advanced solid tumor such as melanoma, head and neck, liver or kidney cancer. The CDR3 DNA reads TGTGCCAGCAGCGTAGATTGGAGTGGAGCTAGCGGGGGGGCGGTCGAGCAGTACTTC. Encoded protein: CASSVDWSGASGGAVEQYF.